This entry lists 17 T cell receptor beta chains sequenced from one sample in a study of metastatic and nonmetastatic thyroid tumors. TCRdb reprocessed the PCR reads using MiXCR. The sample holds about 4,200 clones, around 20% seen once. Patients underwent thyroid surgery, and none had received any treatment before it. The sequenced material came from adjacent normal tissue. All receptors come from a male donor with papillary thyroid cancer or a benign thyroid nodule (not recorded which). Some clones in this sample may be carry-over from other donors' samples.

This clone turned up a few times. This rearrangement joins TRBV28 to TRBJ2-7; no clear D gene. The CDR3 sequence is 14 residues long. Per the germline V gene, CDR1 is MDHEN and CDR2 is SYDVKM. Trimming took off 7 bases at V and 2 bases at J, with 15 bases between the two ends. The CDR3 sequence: CASTPGRRPYEQYV. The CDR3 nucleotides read TGTGCCAGCACCCCCGGGCGCAGGCCCTACGAGCAGTACGTC.

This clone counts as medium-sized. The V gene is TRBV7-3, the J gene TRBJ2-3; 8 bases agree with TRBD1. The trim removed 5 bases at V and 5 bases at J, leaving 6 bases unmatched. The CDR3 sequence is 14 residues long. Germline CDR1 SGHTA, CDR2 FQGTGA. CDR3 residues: CASSKDRVEDTQYF. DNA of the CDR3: TGTGCCAGCAGCAAGGACAGGGTCGAAGATACGCAGTATTTT.

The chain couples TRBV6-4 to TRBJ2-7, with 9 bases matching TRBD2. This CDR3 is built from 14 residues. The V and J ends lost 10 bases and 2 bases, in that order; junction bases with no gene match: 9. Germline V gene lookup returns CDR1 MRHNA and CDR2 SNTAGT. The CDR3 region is CATPTSGRPYEQYV. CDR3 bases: TGTGCCACTCCGACTAGCGGACGCCCCTACGAGCAGTACGTC.

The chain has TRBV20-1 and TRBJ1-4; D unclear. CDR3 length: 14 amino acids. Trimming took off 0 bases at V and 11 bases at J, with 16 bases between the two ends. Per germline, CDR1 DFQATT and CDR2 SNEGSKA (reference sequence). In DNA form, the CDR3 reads TGCAGTGCTAGAGATCGGCGGTCGGGTGACAAACTGTTTTTT. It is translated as CSARDRRSGDKLFF.

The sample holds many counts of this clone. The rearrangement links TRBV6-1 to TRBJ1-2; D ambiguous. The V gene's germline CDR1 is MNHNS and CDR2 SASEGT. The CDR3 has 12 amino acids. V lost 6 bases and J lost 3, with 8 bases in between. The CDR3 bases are TGTGCCAGCAGAGGATGGGACTATGGCTACACCTTC. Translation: CASRGWDYGYTF.

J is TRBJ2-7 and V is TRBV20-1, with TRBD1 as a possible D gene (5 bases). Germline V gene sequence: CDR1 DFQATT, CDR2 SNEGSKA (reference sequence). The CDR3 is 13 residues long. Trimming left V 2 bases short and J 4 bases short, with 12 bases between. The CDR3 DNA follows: TGCAGTGCTAGACAGGGTAGATCTTACGAGCAGTACGTC. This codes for CSARQGRSYEQYV.

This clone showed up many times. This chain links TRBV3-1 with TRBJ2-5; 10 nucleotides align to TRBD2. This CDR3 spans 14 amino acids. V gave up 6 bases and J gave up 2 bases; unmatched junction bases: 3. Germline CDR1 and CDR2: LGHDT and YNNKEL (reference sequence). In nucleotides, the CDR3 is TGTGCCAGCAGGGGTAGCGGGGGGCAAGAGACCCAGTACTTC. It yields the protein CASRGSGGQETQYF.

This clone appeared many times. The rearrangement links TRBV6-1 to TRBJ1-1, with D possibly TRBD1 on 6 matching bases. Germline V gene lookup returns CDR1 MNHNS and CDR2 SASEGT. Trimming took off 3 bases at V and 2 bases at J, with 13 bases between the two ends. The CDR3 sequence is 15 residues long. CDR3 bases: TGTGCCAGCAGTGAGGACTTACAGGGTAACACTGAAGCTTTCTTT. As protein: CASSEDLQGNTEAFF.

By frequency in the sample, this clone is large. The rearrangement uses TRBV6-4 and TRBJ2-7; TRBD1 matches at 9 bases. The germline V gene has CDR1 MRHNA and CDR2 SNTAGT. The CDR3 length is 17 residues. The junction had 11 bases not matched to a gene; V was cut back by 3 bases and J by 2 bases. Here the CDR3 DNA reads TGTGCCAGCAGTGATGTTATGGCGAGACAGGGGGCCTACGAGCAGTACTTC. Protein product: CASSDVMARQGAYEQYF.

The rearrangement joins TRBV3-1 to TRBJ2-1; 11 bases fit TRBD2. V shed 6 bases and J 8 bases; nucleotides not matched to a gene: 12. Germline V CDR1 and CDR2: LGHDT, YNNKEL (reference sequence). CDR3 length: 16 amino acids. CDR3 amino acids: CASSLNSGRAQDEQFF. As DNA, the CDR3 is TGTGCCAGCAGTCTCAATAGCGGGAGGGCCCAGGATGAGCAGTTCTTC.

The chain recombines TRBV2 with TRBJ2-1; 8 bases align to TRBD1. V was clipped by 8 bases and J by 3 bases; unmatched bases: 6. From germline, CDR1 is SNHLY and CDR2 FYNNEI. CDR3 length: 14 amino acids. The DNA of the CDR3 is TGTGCCAGCCAACCGGGACAGGACTACAATGAGCAGTTCTTC. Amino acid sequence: CASQPGQDYNEQFF.

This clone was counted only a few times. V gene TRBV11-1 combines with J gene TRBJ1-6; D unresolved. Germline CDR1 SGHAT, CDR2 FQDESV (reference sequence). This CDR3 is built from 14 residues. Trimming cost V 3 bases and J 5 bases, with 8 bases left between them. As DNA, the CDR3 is TGTGCCAGCAGCTTTGGGTACGATAATTCACCCCTCCACTTT. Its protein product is CASSFGYDNSPLHF.

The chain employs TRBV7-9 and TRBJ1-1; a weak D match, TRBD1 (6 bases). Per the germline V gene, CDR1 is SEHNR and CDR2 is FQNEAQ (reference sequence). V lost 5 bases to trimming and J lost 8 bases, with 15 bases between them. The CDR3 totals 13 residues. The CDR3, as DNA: TGTGCCAGCAGCCCCGGATCCACAGGGGAAGCTTTCTTT. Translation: CASSPGSTGEAFF. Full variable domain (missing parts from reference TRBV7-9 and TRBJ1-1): DTGVSQNPRHKITKRGQNVTFRCDPISEHNRLYWYRQTLGQGPEFLTYFQNEAQLEKSRLLSDRFSAERPKGSFSTLEIQRTEQGDSAMYLCASSPGSTGEAFFGQGTRLTVV.

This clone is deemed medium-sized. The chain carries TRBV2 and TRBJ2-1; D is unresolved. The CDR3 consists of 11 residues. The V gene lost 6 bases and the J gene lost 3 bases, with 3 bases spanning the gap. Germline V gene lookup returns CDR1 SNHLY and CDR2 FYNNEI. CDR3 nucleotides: TGTGCCAGCAGGGGCTACAATGAGCAGTTCTTC. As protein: CASRGYNEQFF. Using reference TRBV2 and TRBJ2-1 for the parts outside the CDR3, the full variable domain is EPEVTQTPSHQVTQMGQEVILRCVPISNHLYFYWYRQILGQKVEFLVSFYNNEISEKSEIFDDQFSVERPDGSNFTLKIRSTKLEDSAMYFCASRGYNEQFFGPGTRLTVL.

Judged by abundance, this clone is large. CDR3 DNA: TGTGCCACCAGCCCTCAGGGTTCTGACTACAATGAGCAGTTCTTC. This encodes CATSPQGSDYNEQFF. The chain joins TRBV15 to TRBJ2-1, with TRBD1 as a possible D gene (5 bases). CDR1 LNHNV and CDR2 YYDKDF come from the germline V gene (reference sequence). The CDR3 is 15 amino acids. The V and J ends lost 5 bases and 3 bases respectively, with 14 bases between them.

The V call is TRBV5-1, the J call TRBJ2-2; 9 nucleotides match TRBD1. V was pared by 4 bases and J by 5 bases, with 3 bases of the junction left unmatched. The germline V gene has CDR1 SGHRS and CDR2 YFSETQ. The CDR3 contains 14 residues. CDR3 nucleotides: TGCGCCAGCAGCAAGGACAGGGGTACCGGGGAGCTGTTTTTT. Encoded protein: CASSKDRGTGELFF.

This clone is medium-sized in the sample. The CDR3 DNA is TGTGCCAGTAGCCAACAGGGGACGAGGACCAATCAGCCCCAGCATTTT. This gives the protein CASSQQGTRTNQPQHF. This chain uses TRBV19 with TRBJ1-5; 7 positions match TRBD1. Germline CDR1 LNHDA, CDR2 SQIVND (reference sequence). After removal of 6 bases from V and 3 bases from J, the junction contained 11 bases not matched to a gene. The CDR3 has 16 residues.